This T cell receptor (beta chain) was obtained from a study of T cells in Graves' hyperthyroidism and ophthalmopathy. Out of 10 ml of fresh peripheral blood came the PBMCs. Germline CDR1 reads SEHNR; CDR2 reads FQNEAQ (reference sequence). V was pared by 0 bases and J by 6 bases, with 12 bases between. The CDR3 has 14 residues. RNA transcripts gave rise to amplified TCR beta CDR3 regions. When the TCR CDR3 underwent first-round RT-PCR, the HTBI primer set was used. TCRdb re-analysed the multiplex PCR reads in MiXCR, keeping a single row per CDR3 protein. Among about 640,000 distinct CDR3 sequences listed, less than 25% were seen once.

The V call is TRBV7-9, the J call TRBJ2-7, with D unresolved. The sample taken for sequencing was blood. The TCR was taken from a man aged 30-40 years with Graves' ophthalmopathy. DNA of the CDR3: TGTGCCAGCAGCTTAGCCTCCCGTGGGTCCGAGCAGTACTTC. This gives the protein CASSLASRGSEQYF.